This is a list of T cell receptor beta chains from one sample in a study of blood T cell repertoires in COVID-19. TCRdb's table, derived via immunoSEQ multiplex PCR, lists solely in-frame clones and lacks some. The data contain 120,000 or so clones, approximately 81% of them singletons. Sample: peripheral blood. These receptors came from a man aged 35-49 years with active or convalescent COVID-19. Each CDR3 is given with its conserved first and last residue. A D gene is named only where the DNA matches it firmly. Size tells how often a clone was seen (once, few, many) or the class of an expanded clone, and some rows leave it out.

v_call	j_call	d_call	clone_size	cdr3_nt	cdr3_aa
TRBV5-1	TRBJ2-7	.	.	TGCGCCAGCAGCCAACCCTCCAGGGCCTACGAGCAGTACTTC	CASSQPSRAYEQYF
TRBV7-9	TRBJ2-1	TRBD2	few	TGTGCCAGCAGCTTAACGGGACTAGCTGTACATGAGCAGTTCTTC	CASSLTGLAVHEQFF
TRBV5-6	TRBJ2-1	.	.	TGTGCCAGCAGCTCGGGACTGTACAATGAGCAGTTCTTC	CASSSGLYNEQFF
TRBV7-9	TRBJ2-5	TRBD2	.	TGTGCCAGCGAACTAGCGGGAGTTAGTGAGACCCAGTACTTC	CASELAGVSETQYF
TRBV30	TRBJ1-5	.	few	TGTGCCTGGAGTCCTGGACATTATAGCAATCAGCCCCAGCATTTT	CAWSPGHYSNQPQHF
TRBV27	TRBJ1-4	.	.	TGTGCCAGCAGCTTTGCAGGGGTAGATGAAAAACTGTTTTTT	CASSFAGVDEKLFF
TRBV5-1	TRBJ2-2	TRBD2	once	TGCGCCAGCAGCTTGGGGACTAGCGGATACACCGGGGAGCTGTTTTTT	CASSLGTSGYTGELFF
TRBV24-1	TRBJ1-2	.	.	TGTGCCACCAGTGAAACCGGGACTGATTATGGCTACACCTTC	CATSETGTDYGYTF
TRBV6-5	TRBJ1-2	TRBD1	.	TGTGCCAGCAGTCCTTGGACAGGGGACTATGGCTACACCTTC	CASSPWTGDYGYTF
TRBV19	TRBJ1-5	.	.	TGTGCCGCTCATAGGGGCCCGAATCAGCCCCAGCATTTT	CAAHRGPNQPQHF
TRBV7-3	TRBJ2-2	TRBD2	.	TGTGCCAGCAGTTTCTCTAGCGGGAGTACTGGGGAGCTGTTTTTT	CASSFSSGSTGELFF
TRBV27	TRBJ2-7	.	once	TGTGCCAGCAGTTTACCCACGCCGGGACAAAGCCACGAGCAGTACTTC	CASSLPTPGQSHEQYF
TRBV5-6	TRBJ2-7	.	.	TGTGCCAGCAGCGAAGGGGATTTCTCCTACGAGCAGTACTTC	CASSEGDFSYEQYF
TRBV5-4	TRBJ2-5	TRBD2	.	TGTGCCAGCAGCGTCAGGACTAGCGGGGGGGCGATCCAAGAGACCCAGTACTTC	CASSVRTSGGAIQETQYF
TRBV12-3/TRBV12-4	TRBJ2-1	.	.	TGTGCCAGCAGTCGTACACGCTACAATGAGCAGTTCTTC	CASSRTRYNEQFF
TRBV12-5	TRBJ2-3	.	.	TGTGCTAGTGGTTTGGCTGGCACAGATACGCAGTATTTT	CASGLAGTDTQYF
TRBV14	TRBJ1-2	.	.	TGTGCCAGCAGCCGAGGCTATGGCTACACCTTC	CASSRGYGYTF
TRBV13	TRBJ1-2	TRBD1	.	TGTGCCAGCATCCAAGGGGGCGCGTCCGGCTACACCTTC	CASIQGGASGYTF
TRBV7-9	TRBJ2-1	TRBD2	.	TGTGCCAGCAGCCTAAGGGGACTAAGATACAATGAGCAGTTCTTC	CASSLRGLRYNEQFF
TRBV3-1/TRBV3-2	TRBJ1-1	.	.	TGTGCCAGCAGCCCGTCGGACACTGAAGCTTTCTTT	CASSPSDTEAFF
TRBV18	TRBJ1-1	.	.	TGTGCCAGCTCACCTGGACAGCAGAACACTGAAGCTTTCTTT	CASSPGQQNTEAFF
TRBV30	TRBJ2-7	TRBD2	.	TGTGCCTGGAGTCTTGGGGGGGGCTACGAGCAGTACTTC	CAWSLGGGYEQYF
TRBV18	TRBJ1-6	TRBD1	.	TGTGCCAGCTCACCAGTGAGGGGGCTGGTAAACGGCTCCTATAATTCACCCCTCCACTTT	CASSPVRGLVNGSYNSPLHF
TRBV11-2	TRBJ2-6	TRBD1	.	TGTGCCAGCAGCTTCCGGACAGGGGCGGCTGGGGCCAACGTCCTGACTTTC	CASSFRTGAAGANVLTF
TRBV11-2	TRBJ2-2	TRBD2	.	TGTGCCAGCAGCCCCGGTAGCGGGATGATATTACCGAACACCGGGGAGCTGTTTTTT	CASSPGSGMILPNTGELFF
TRBV19	TRBJ1-1	.	.	TGTGCCAGTAGTATCTCTTCGTCACTCGCTGAAGCTTTCTTT	CASSISSSLAEAFF
TRBV29-1	TRBJ1-1	.	.	TGCAGCGTTACGCTCGTCTCAGGGGAAACTGAAGCTTTCTTT	CSVTLVSGETEAFF
TRBV24-1	TRBJ2-1	TRBD1	.	TGTGCCTCAGGGACAGAAATCAATGAGCAGTTCTTC	CASGTEINEQFF
TRBV4-1	TRBJ1-3	.	few	TGCGCCAGCAGCCAAGAGGCCCCCGACAGGCTCGCTGGAAACACCATATATTTT	CASSQEAPDRLAGNTIYF
TRBV5-4	TRBJ2-7	TRBD1	few	TGTGCCAGCAGCTCGACAGGGGAGGAAAGGGAGCAGTACTTC	CASSSTGEEREQYF
TRBV5-1	TRBJ2-7	.	.	TGCGCCAGCAGCTTGGACGCCAGTTACTACGAGCAGTACTTC	CASSLDASYYEQYF
TRBV29-1	TRBJ2-5	.	.	TGCAGCGTTGGGGGGCAGACGGAGACCCAGTACTTC	CSVGGQTETQYF
TRBV12-2	TRBJ2-7	.	.	TGTGCAAGTCGCTTCTCGGGAGCCCTATACGAGCAGTACTTC	CASRFSGALYEQYF
TRBV5-1	TRBJ2-7	.	.	TGCGCCAGCAGCTTGGGAGGTGGCTACGAGCAGTACTTC	CASSLGGGYEQYF
TRBV7-6	TRBJ2-7	.	.	TGTGCCAGCAGCCCTTATATCAGTGACGAGCAGTACTTC	CASSPYISDEQYF
TRBV28	TRBJ2-7	TRBD1	.	TGTGCCAGCAGTTTCCCAGGACAGGGGTTCCCCTACGAGCAGTACTTC	CASSFPGQGFPYEQYF
TRBV14	TRBJ1-1	.	.	TGTGCCAGCAGCCAAGCCCCGGCGGACACTGAAGCTTTCTTT	CASSQAPADTEAFF
TRBV29-1	TRBJ2-2	TRBD2	.	TGCAGCGTTGACGGACTAGCGGGGAGCACCGGGGAGCTGTTTTTT	CSVDGLAGSTGELFF
TRBV30	TRBJ1-2	.	.	TGTGCCTGGAGCGCGAGGGTTTTCTATGGCTACACCTTC	CAWSARVFYGYTF
TRBV7-2	TRBJ2-3	.	.	TGTGCCAGCAGCAGGGACTCCCTGAATACGCAGTATTTT	CASSRDSLNTQYF
TRBV24-1	TRBJ1-4	.	.	TGTGCCACCAGTAGGAGCGGCAATGAAAAACTGTTTTTT	CATSRSGNEKLFF
TRBV7-9	TRBJ2-1	.	few	TGTGCCAGCAGCTTATCGGGGTATGGTACGGTAGAGCAGTTCTTC	CASSLSGYGTVEQFF
TRBV11-1	TRBJ1-1	TRBD1	.	TGTGCCAGCAGGCCAGGGGGCTGGGACACTGAAGCTTTCTTT	CASRPGGWDTEAFF
TRBV6-2/TRBV6-3	TRBJ2-2	TRBD1	few	TGTGCCAGCAGCCGACTGACAGGGAGAACCGGGGAGCTGTTTTTT	CASSRLTGRTGELFF
TRBV6-5	TRBJ2-4	.	.	TGTGCCAGCAGCCGCGGTTGGTCAGACCTTCAGTACTTC	CASSRGWSDLQYF
TRBV25-1	TRBJ1-4	.	.	TGTGCCAGCAGATCCGGGGGTGCTAATGAAAAACTGTTTTTT	CASRSGGANEKLFF
TRBV19	TRBJ2-5	.	.	TGTGCCAGTCAAAATAACAGGTACCAAGAGACCCAGTACTTC	CASQNNRYQETQYF
TRBV5-5	TRBJ1-2	.	.	TGTGCCAGCAGCTTTAGGGAGGCCTATGGCTACACCTTC	CASSFREAYGYTF
TRBV15	TRBJ1-2	TRBD1	.	TGTGCCACCAGCCCAGGGGGAGCAGGGACCGTCTATGGCTACACCTTC	CATSPGGAGTVYGYTF
TRBV4-1	TRBJ2-2	.	.	TGCGCCAGCAGCCAAGGTCTCTGGACTCCCGACACCGGGGAGCTGTTTTTT	CASSQGLWTPDTGELFF
TRBV9	TRBJ2-3	.	once	TGTGCCAGCAGCGTTACGTCGGGGGCAGATACGCAGTATTTT	CASSVTSGADTQYF
TRBV7-8	TRBJ2-5	.	.	TGTGCCAGCAGCTTACACCTTTCTCAGGGGTATGCCGAAGAGACCCAGTACTTC	CASSLHLSQGYAEETQYF
TRBV11-3	TRBJ2-7	TRBD1	.	TGTGCCAGCAGCAGCCGAGGGACAGTAACCTCCTACGAGCAGTACTTC	CASSSRGTVTSYEQYF